The 26 T cell receptor beta chains in this list originate from one sample, sequenced in a study of cytomegalovirus exposure and HLA in healthy donors. PCR employed 60 Vbeta and 13 Jbeta primers. Assay: immunoSEQ multiplex PCR; the TCRdb copy retains only in-frame clones and omits some. The sample features some 96,000 clones, with roughly 3% in its top ten. Sample: PBMCs. Receptor source: a woman younger than 45 in good health and CMV-seronegative.

The chain carries TRBV30 and TRBJ2-2; 7 positions match TRBD1. Germline CDR1 reads GTSNPN; CDR2 reads SVGIG (reference sequence). With 5 bases clipped from V and 3 bases from J, the junction kept 3 bases outside the gene matches. The length of the CDR3 is 13 residues. The CDR3 nucleotides read TGTGCCTGGCTACAGGGGTACACCGGGGAGCTGTTTTTT. It translates to CAWLQGYTGELFF.

The chain carries TRBV9 and TRBJ2-1; TRBD2 might be the D (6 bases). The CDR3 spans 15 residues. Germline lookup yields CDR1 SGDLS and CDR2 YYNGEE. The germline V and J ends were trimmed by 3 bases and 1 base, with 11 bases remaining between them. The CDR3 bases are TGTGCCAGCAGCGCAAGCGGGTTTTCCTACAATGAGCAGTTCTTC. It encodes CASSASGFSYNEQFF.

This chain connects TRBV19 to TRBJ2-6; D may be TRBD1 (6 bases). The CDR3 has 17 amino acids. Germline CDR1 LNHDA, CDR2 SQIVND (reference sequence). Trimming left V 2 bases short and J 0 bases short, with 11 bases between. The CDR3 reads CASSIQGSLSGANVLTF. The CDR3 coding sequence is TGTGCCAGTAGTATACAGGGGTCCCTCTCTGGGGCCAACGTCCTGACTTTC.

The rearrangement uses TRBV6-5 and TRBJ2-5; D is perhaps TRBD1 (5 bases). Trimming took off 5 bases at V and 5 bases at J, with 12 bases between the two ends. The CDR3 runs 13 residues. Germline-derived CDR1 and CDR2 are MNHEY and SVGAGI. The CDR3 reads CASSDSLGETQYF. The CDR3 DNA reads TGTGCCAGCAGTGACAGCTTGGGGGAGACCCAGTACTTC.

The chain has TRBV2 and TRBJ1-5, with D hard to call. This CDR3 spans 13 amino acids. The germline CDR1 and CDR2 sequences are SNHLY and FYNNEI. V was trimmed by 6 bases and J by 0 bases, leaving 6 bases between them. CDR3 in amino acids: CASRENSNQPQHF. CDR3 nucleotide sequence: TGTGCCAGCAGGGAGAATAGCAATCAGCCCCAGCATTTT.

This chain uses TRBV5-1 with TRBJ2-5, with 8 positions matching TRBD1. CDR1 SGHRS and CDR2 YFSETQ come from the germline V gene. This CDR3 spans 14 amino acids. Unmatched junction bases numbered 5, after V lost 4 bases and J lost 3 bases. The CDR3 DNA follows: TGCGCCAGCAGCATAACGACAGGGGAAGAGACCCAGTACTTC. Residues: CASSITTGEETQYF. Drawing the rest from reference TRBV5-1 and TRBJ2-5, the complete variable domain is KAGVTQTPRYLIKTRGQQVTLSCSPISGHRSVSWYQQTPGQGLQFLFEYFSETQRNKGNFPGRFSGRQFSNSRSEMNVSTLELGDSALYLCASSITTGEETQYFGPGTRLLVL.

The chain links TRBV6-4 to TRBJ1-5; 8 nucleotides align to TRBD1. The germline V gene has CDR1 MRHNA and CDR2 SNTAGT. The CDR3 has 16 residues. V was pared by 6 bases and J by 2 bases, with 9 bases of the junction left unmatched. CDR3 nucleotides: TGTGCCAGCAGAGACGGACAGGGAGGTGGCAATCAGCCCCAGCATTTT. It specifies CASRDGQGGGNQPQHF.

The chain is built from TRBV5-1 and TRBJ2-5, with TRBD2 matching 9 bases. Unmatched junction bases numbered 7, after V lost 1 base and J lost 3 bases. Germline CDR1 and CDR2: SGHRS and YFSETQ. This CDR3 has 16 amino acids. CDR3 DNA: TGCGCCAGCAGCTTGTTGTCGCGGGGGGGCGAAGAGACCCAGTACTTC. Its protein product is CASSLLSRGGEETQYF.

The gene calls are TRBV5-1 and TRBJ2-1; 11 positions match TRBD1. The V and J ends lost 4 bases and 6 bases, in that order; junction bases with no gene match: 6. The CDR3 runs to 15 residues. Germline CDR1 and CDR2: SGHRS and YFSETQ. In DNA, the CDR3 is TGCGCCAGCAGCCTCGGGACAGGGGGTGGCAATGAGCAGTTCTTC. It codes for CASSLGTGGGNEQFF. Supplemented by reference TRBV5-1 and TRBJ2-1, the full variable domain reads KAGVTQTPRYLIKTRGQQVTLSCSPISGHRSVSWYQQTPGQGLQFLFEYFSETQRNKGNFPGRFSGRQFSNSRSEMNVSTLELGDSALYLCASSLGTGGGNEQFFGPGTRLTVL.

V gene TRBV30 combines with J gene TRBJ1-4, with TRBD1 matching over 9 bases. Trimming removed 3 bases from V and 5 bases from J; junction bases left unmatched: 4. This CDR3 comprises 14 residues. Germline loops: CDR1 GTSNPN, CDR2 SVGIG (reference sequence). The CDR3 sequence: CAWSPGTGNEKLFF. The CDR3 DNA is TGTGCCTGGAGCCCCGGGACAGGGAATGAAAAACTGTTTTTT.

The chain links TRBV30 to TRBJ1-1; D is ambiguous. V lost 3 bases and J 6 bases, leaving 14 bases between the germline ends. The V gene's germline CDR1 is GTSNPN and CDR2 SVGIG (reference sequence). The CDR3 extends over 13 amino acids. The CDR3 here is CAWSEVRLAEAFF. The CDR3 DNA sequence: TGTGCCTGGAGCGAGGTCCGATTAGCTGAAGCTTTCTTT.

The chain recombines TRBV7-8 with TRBJ1-5, with 9 bases that match TRBD1. Trimming removed 5 bases from V and 3 bases from J; junction bases left unmatched: 8. This CDR3 has 16 residues. Germline CDR1 and CDR2: SGHVS and FQNEAQ. DNA for the CDR3: TGTGCCAGCAGCCCTGGGACAGGGCGGAACAATCAGCCCCAGCATTTT. It encodes CASSPGTGRNNQPQHF.

This sequence joins TRBV28 and TRBJ2-5, with D possibly matching TRBD2 (6 bases). This CDR3 is built from 20 residues. Germline lookup yields CDR1 MDHEN and CDR2 SYDVKM. CDR3 in DNA: TGTGCTTCCCTCCCCGGCCGGGACTTTATCAGGAATAATCCACAAGAGACCCAGTACTTC. It is translated as CASLPGRDFIRNNPQETQYF.

The rearrangement uses TRBV7-9 and TRBJ1-6; tentatively, D is TRBD1 (5 bases). The CDR3 has 16 amino acids. V was shortened by 5 bases and J by 6 bases, with 17 bases between the two germline ends. Germline V CDR1 and CDR2: SEHNR, FQNEAQ (reference sequence). CDR3 bases: TGTGCCAGCAGCCCAGGAAGGGCAGGGCGTAATTCACCCCTCCACTTT. Translated, it gives CASSPGRAGRNSPLHF.

The rearrangement links TRBV7-3 to TRBJ2-3, with unresolved D. CDR3 length: 13 residues. Germline loops: CDR1 SGHTA, CDR2 FQGTGA. Trimming removed 2 bases at V and 6 bases at J, with 9 bases between. The CDR3 protein is CASSLVPEDTQYF. The CDR3 bases are TGTGCCAGCAGCTTAGTGCCCGAGGATACGCAGTATTTT.

V and J are TRBV19 and TRBJ1-2; the match to TRBD1 covers 8 bases. CDR3 length equals 14 residues. Germline trimming cut 5 bases from V and 2 bases from J; bases unmatched to any gene: 4. The V gene's germline CDR1 is LNHDA and CDR2 SQIVND (reference sequence). As DNA, the CDR3 is TGTGCCAGTAGTCCCCGGACAGGGAACTATGGCTACACCTTC. Encoded protein: CASSPRTGNYGYTF.

The V and J genes are TRBV7-8 and TRBJ1-4; D is perhaps TRBD1 (5 bases). Trimming removed 2 bases from V and 5 bases from J, with 15 bases in between. This CDR3 has 16 residues. The germline CDR1 and CDR2 sequences are SGHVS and FQNEAQ. As DNA, the CDR3 is TGTGCCAGCAGCTTATTCAGGACACAGTTAAATGAAAAACTGTTTTTT. It specifies CASSLFRTQLNEKLFF.

The chain is built from TRBV7-2 and TRBJ1-6; D remains unclear. This CDR3 has 12 amino acids. The ends were cut back, 4 bases at V and 13 bases at J, with 11 bases in the middle. Germline CDR1 is SGHTA and CDR2 is FQGNSA. This CDR3 reads CASSSVRSPLHF. The CDR3 DNA is TGTGCCAGCAGCTCAGTCAGGTCTCCCCTCCACTTT. Full variable domain (missing parts from reference TRBV7-2 and TRBJ1-6): GAGVSQSPSNKVTEKGKDVELRCDPISGHTALYWYRQSLGQGLEFLIYFQGNSAPDKSGLPSDRFSAERTGGSVSTLTIQRTQQEDSAVYLCASSSVRSPLHFGNGTRLTVT.

Here the CDR3 DNA reads TGTGCCAGCAGCCGGTTGACAGGGTACACTGAAGCTTTCTTT. Amino acids: CASSRLTGYTEAFF. The chain links TRBV2 to TRBJ1-1; 7 bases agree with TRBD1. CDR1 and CDR2 (germline): SNHLY, FYNNEI. CDR3 size: 14 residues. J was trimmed by 3 bases and V by 6 bases; bases with no gene match: 7.

The chain employs TRBV9 and TRBJ1-1; D not certain. This CDR3 has 14 amino acids. The germline gives CDR1 SGDLS, CDR2 YYNGEE. V lost 2 bases and J lost 3, with 11 bases in between. The CDR3 coding sequence is TGTGCCAGCAGCGTTCATGGTCGGGACACTGAAGCTTTCTTT. This gives the protein CASSVHGRDTEAFF.

The rearrangement uses TRBV19 and TRBJ2-7; weak D call: TRBD2 (6 bases). Trimming cost V 4 bases and J 3 bases, with 13 bases left between them. The CDR3 covers 14 residues. The germline V gene has CDR1 LNHDA and CDR2 SQIVND (reference sequence). The CDR3 sequence: CASSTTSSNYEQYF. The CDR3 region has the DNA TGTGCCAGTAGTACCACTAGCAGCAACTACGAGCAGTACTTC.

This chain uses TRBV10-2 with TRBJ1-2; no definite D call. The V gene's germline CDR1 is WSHSY and CDR2 SAAADI. Trimming removed 6 bases at V and 1 base at J, with 15 bases between. The CDR3 covers 15 residues. The CDR3 reads CASSADILINYGYTF. The CDR3 DNA reads TGCGCCAGCAGCGCTGACATTCTGATTAACTATGGCTACACCTTC.

The chain has TRBV28 and TRBJ1-4; D unresolved. Germline V gene data show CDR1 as MDHEN and CDR2 as SYDVKM. The CDR3 runs to 14 residues. Trimming cost V 2 bases and J 5 bases, with 9 bases left between them. The CDR3: CASSLATENEKLFF. The CDR3 bases are TGTGCCAGCAGTTTAGCCACAGAGAATGAAAAACTGTTTTTT.

This chain links TRBV6-5 with TRBJ1-1, with D possibly matching TRBD1 (5 bases). This CDR3 has 14 amino acids. CDR1 MNHEY and CDR2 SVGAGI come from the germline V gene. Trimming took 5 bases from V and 1 from J, leaving 11 bases between them. The CDR3 bases are TGTGCCAGCAGTGCGACAGCGTCGAACACTGAAGCTTTCTTT. Its protein product is CASSATASNTEAFF.

The V gene is TRBV6-1, the J gene TRBJ2-4; a weak D match, TRBD2 (5 bases). CDR1 is MNHNS and CDR2 is SASEGT in the germline V gene. V lost 1 base to trimming and J lost 4 bases, with 14 bases between them. The CDR3 runs 16 residues. The CDR3: CASSEGGLRSKNIQYF. In DNA, the CDR3 is TGTGCCAGCAGTGAAGGCGGGTTACGATCAAAAAACATTCAGTACTTC.

The chain combines TRBV14 with TRBJ2-2; 12 bases agree with TRBD2. Losses at the gene ends were 1 base for V and 2 bases for J; bases not matched to a gene: 5. The CDR3 contains 18 residues. Germline V lookup: CDR1 SGHDN, CDR2 FVKESK. In DNA, the CDR3 is TGTGCCAGCAGCCAAGCAACTAGCGGGAGGTATAACACCGGGGAGCTGTTTTTT. It translates to CASSQATSGRYNTGELFF.